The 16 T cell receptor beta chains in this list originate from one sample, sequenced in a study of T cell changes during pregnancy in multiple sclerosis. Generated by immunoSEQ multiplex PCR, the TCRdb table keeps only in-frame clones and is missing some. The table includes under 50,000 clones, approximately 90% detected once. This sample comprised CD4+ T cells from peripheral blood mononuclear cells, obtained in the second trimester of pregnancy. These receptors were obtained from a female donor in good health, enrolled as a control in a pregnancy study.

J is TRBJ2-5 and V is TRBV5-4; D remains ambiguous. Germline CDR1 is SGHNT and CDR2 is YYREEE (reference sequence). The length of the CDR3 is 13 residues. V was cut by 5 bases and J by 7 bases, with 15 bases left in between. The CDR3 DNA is TGTGCCAGCAGTTCTCTACTTACGGGGACCCAGTACTTC. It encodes CASSSLLTGTQYF. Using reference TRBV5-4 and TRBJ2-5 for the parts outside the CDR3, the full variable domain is ETGVTQSPTHLIKTRGQQVTLRCSSQSGHNTVSWYQQALGQGPQFIFQYYREEENGRGNFPPRFSGLQFPNYSSELNVNALELDDSALYLCASSSLLTGTQYFGPGTRLLVL.

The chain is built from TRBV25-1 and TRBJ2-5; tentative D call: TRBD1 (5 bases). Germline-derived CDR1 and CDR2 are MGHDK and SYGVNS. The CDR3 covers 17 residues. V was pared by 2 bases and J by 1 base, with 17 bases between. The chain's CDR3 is CASSEGAPYGGQETQYF. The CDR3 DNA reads TGTGCCAGCAGTGAAGGGGCTCCCTACGGCGGCCAAGAGACCCAGTACTTC.

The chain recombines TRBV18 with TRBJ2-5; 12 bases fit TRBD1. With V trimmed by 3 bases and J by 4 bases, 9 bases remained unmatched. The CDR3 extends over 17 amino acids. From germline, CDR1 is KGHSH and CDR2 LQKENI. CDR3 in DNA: TGTGCCAGCTCACCGCGGCCGGGACAGGGGGCAGGAGAGACCCAGTACTTC. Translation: CASSPRPGQGAGETQYF.

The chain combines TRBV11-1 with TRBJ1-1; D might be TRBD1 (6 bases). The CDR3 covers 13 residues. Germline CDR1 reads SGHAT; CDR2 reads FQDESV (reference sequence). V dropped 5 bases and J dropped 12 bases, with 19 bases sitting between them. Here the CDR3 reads CASSRQSQGLTFF. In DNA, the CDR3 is TGTGCCAGCAGCCGACAAAGTCAGGGGTTGACTTTCTTT.

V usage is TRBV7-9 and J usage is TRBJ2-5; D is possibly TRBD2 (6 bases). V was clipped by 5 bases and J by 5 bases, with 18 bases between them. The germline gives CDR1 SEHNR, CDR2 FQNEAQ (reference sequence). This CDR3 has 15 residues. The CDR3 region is CASSTWLGGLETQYF. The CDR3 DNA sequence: TGTGCCAGCAGCACTTGGTTGGGGGGTCTGGAGACCCAGTACTTC.

The CDR3 nucleotides read TGTGCCAGCACCCCGGGCACAGATACGCAGTATTTT. Translating gives CASTPGTDTQYF. The gene calls are TRBV6-6 and TRBJ2-3; D ambiguous. V was clipped by 7 bases and J by 1 base, with 6 bases between them. CDR3 length equals 12 residues. The germline V gene has CDR1 MNHNY and CDR2 SVGAGI (reference sequence).

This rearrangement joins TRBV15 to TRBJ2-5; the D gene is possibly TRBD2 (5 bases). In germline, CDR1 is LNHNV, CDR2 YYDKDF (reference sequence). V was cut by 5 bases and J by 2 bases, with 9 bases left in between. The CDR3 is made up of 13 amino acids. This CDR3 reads CATSARGQETQYF. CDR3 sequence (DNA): TGTGCCACCAGCGCCCGGGGTCAAGAGACCCAGTACTTC. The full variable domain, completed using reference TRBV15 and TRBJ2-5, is DAMVIQNPRYQVTQFGKPVTLSCSQTLNHNVMYWYQQKSSQAPKLLFHYYDKDFNNEADTPDNFQSRRPNTSFCFLDIRSPGLGDTAMYLCATSARGQETQYFGPGTRLLVL.

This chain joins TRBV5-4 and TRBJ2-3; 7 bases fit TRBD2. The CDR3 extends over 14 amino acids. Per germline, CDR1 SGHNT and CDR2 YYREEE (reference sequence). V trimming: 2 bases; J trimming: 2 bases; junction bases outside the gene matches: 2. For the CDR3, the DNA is TGTGCCAGCAGCTTACTAGCGACCACAGATACGCAGTATTTT. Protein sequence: CASSLLATTDTQYF.

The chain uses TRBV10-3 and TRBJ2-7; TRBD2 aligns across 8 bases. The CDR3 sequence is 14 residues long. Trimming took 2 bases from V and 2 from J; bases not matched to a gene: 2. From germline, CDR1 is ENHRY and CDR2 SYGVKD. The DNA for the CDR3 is TGTGCCATCAGTGAGGATAGCGGGACCTACGAGCAGTACTTC. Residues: CAISEDSGTYEQYF.

CDR3: CASRDRGPMGYGYTF. CDR3 in DNA: TGTGCCAGTCGGGACAGAGGCCCCATGGGCTATGGCTACACCTTC. The V and J genes are TRBV19 and TRBJ1-2; 7 bases are shared with TRBD1. The V segment lost 8 bases and the J segment 4 bases; nucleotides outside the gene matches: 13. Germline V lookup: CDR1 LNHDA, CDR2 SQIVND (reference sequence). This CDR3 has 15 amino acids.

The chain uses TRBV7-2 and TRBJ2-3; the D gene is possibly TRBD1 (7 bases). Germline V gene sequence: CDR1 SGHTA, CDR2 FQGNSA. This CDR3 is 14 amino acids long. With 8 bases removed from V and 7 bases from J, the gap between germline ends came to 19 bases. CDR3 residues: CASGGGGAPNTQYF. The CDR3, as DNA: TGTGCCAGCGGAGGGGGCGGCGCCCCAAATACGCAGTATTTT.

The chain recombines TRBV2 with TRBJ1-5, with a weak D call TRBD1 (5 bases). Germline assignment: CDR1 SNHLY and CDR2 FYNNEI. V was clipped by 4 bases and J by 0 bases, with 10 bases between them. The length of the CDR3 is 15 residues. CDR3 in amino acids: CASSGRTPSNQPQHF. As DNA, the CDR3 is TGTGCCAGCAGTGGGCGGACACCTAGCAATCAGCCCCAGCATTTT.

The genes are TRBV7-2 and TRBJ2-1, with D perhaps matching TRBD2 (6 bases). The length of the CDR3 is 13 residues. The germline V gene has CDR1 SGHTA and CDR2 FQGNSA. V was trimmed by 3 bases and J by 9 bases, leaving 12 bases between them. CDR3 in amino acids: CASSLGGPSEQFF. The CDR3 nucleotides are TGTGCCAGCAGCTTGGGGGGTCCGAGTGAGCAGTTCTTC.

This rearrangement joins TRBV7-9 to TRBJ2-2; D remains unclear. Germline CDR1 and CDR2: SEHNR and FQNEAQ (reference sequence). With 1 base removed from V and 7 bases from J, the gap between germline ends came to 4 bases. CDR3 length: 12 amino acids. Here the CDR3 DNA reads TGTGCCAGCAGCTTAGTTATCGGGGAGCTGTTTTTT. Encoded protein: CASSLVIGELFF.

In DNA form, the CDR3 reads TGTGCCAGCAGCCTACAGGGGTCGGCGGCAATAACTGAAGCTTTCTTT. This sequence encodes CASSLQGSAAITEAFF. V and J are TRBV7-3 and TRBJ1-1; TRBD1 agrees at 7 bases. CDR1 is SGHTA, CDR2 FQGTGA, per germline. The CDR3 runs to 16 residues. Losses at the gene ends were 5 bases for V and 5 bases for J; bases not matched to a gene: 14.

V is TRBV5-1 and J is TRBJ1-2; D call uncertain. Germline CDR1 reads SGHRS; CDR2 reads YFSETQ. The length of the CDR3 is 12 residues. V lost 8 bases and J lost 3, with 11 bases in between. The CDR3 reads CASRPEDYGYTF. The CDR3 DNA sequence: TGCGCCAGTCGTCCAGAAGACTATGGCTACACCTTC. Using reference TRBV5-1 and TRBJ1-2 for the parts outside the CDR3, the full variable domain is KAGVTQTPRYLIKTRGQQVTLSCSPISGHRSVSWYQQTPGQGLQFLFEYFSETQRNKGNFPGRFSGRQFSNSRSEMNVSTLELGDSALYLCASRPEDYGYTFGSGTRLTVV.